This T cell receptor beta chain comes out of a study of cytomegalovirus exposure and HLA in healthy donors. For this clone: No antigen is known for it.

The PCR ran on 60 Vbeta and 13 Jbeta primers. Data came from immunoSEQ multiplex PCR; TCRdb stores just in-frame clones and leaves some out. Among over 85,000 clones listed, about 86% were seen once. Overall study results and limits: There were 150 to 200 TCR beta chains listed as cytomegalovirus-associated. Among immune exposure information, only CMV serostatus was available. Most likely, a cluster of highly shared sequence variants arose as a sequencing artifact. Later on, a genetic analysis was performed. It linked a missense variant in DCLRE1C with V- and J-gene trimming of TCR beta.

The TCR comes from a man between 40 and 49 years old in good health and CMV-seronegative. What was sequenced was PBMCs.

CDR3 sequence reads: CASSSDRVQTEAFF. The DNA for the CDR3 is TGTGCCAGCAGTTCGGACAGGGTCCAAACTGAAGCTTTCTTT. This chain joins TRBV7-8 and TRBJ1-1; 8 bases are a match to TRBD1. This CDR3 spans 14 amino acids. Germline V gives CDR1 SGHVS, CDR2 FQNEAQ. The V and J ends lost 6 bases and 5 bases, in that order; junction bases with no gene match: 8.